This record covers a single T cell receptor beta chain. Its target is unknown. This specimen belongs to a study of T cell responses to AZD1222 COVID-19 vaccine. General study points: Possibly, clonal diversity was underestimated; donors were largely white British and included more females. Seropositivity was recorded at baseline in only five to seven AZD1222 recipients. Spike regions recognized by vaccine-associated CD4 TCRs spanned the protein, led by 160-218 and 743-854.

Profiled with immunoSEQ multiplex PCR; TCRdb holds only in-frame clones, not every one. This table holds some 120,000 clones, roughly 90% found once. The germline V gene has CDR1 KGHDR and CDR2 SFDVKD. The CDR3 has 15 residues. V was cut by 0 bases and J by 2 bases, with 9 bases left in between. This chain uses TRBV24-1 with TRBJ1-1, with D uncertain. This sequence was found in an adult in good health. The sequencing here drew on peripheral blood, taken on day 0 of AZD1222 vaccination. DNA of the CDR3: TGTGCCACCAGTGATTTGCCAGGCGCCAACACTGAAGCTTTCTTT. It codes for CATSDLPGANTEAFF.